The clone carrying this TCR beta chain turned up a few times. The CDR3 is made up of 18 amino acids. Germline CDR1 and CDR2: SGHRS and YFSETQ. V dropped 3 bases and J dropped 0; count of bases not matched to a gene: 12. The sample is drawn from a study of T-cell reconstitution after alpha-beta-depleted transplantation in children. Preparation of the TCRbeta library used unique molecular identifiers. TCRdb reprocessed the PCR reads via MiXCR and lists one record per CDR3 protein. In the table there are approximately 510,000 distinct CDR3 sequences, approximately 20% of which are singletons. V is TRBV5-1 and J is TRBJ1-1; the match to TRBD1 covers 9 bases. The receptor comes from a human donor who donated a stem cell graft to a child with acute lymphoblastic leukemia. This specimen consisted of PBMCs from the stem cell graft donor, obtained from the stem cell graft. Here the CDR3 DNA reads TGCGCCAGCAGCTCATTACCGGGACAGGGTTCCATGAACACTGAAGCTTTCTTT. The encoded protein is CASSSLPGQGSMNTEAFF.